The subject of this entry is one TCR beta chain. The source of the sample is a study of T cell changes during pregnancy in multiple sclerosis. Produced via immunoSEQ multiplex PCR; TCRdb's table is partial and in-frame only. Of 30,000 to 35,000 clones listed, over 75% are singletons. Germline V gives CDR1 MNHEY, CDR2 SMNVEV (reference sequence). V gave up 0 bases and J gave up 4 bases, with 7 bases separating them. The CDR3 length is 14 residues. Sequences were derived from CD8+ T cells from peripheral blood mononuclear cells, sampled in the first trimester of pregnancy. The source of this sequence is a female donor with multiple sclerosis, enrolled in a pregnancy study. V gene TRBV27 combines with J gene TRBJ1-3; D is undetermined. CDR3 in DNA: TGTGCCAGCAGTTTATCGGGAGCAGGAAACACCATATATTTT. It yields the protein CASSLSGAGNTIYF.